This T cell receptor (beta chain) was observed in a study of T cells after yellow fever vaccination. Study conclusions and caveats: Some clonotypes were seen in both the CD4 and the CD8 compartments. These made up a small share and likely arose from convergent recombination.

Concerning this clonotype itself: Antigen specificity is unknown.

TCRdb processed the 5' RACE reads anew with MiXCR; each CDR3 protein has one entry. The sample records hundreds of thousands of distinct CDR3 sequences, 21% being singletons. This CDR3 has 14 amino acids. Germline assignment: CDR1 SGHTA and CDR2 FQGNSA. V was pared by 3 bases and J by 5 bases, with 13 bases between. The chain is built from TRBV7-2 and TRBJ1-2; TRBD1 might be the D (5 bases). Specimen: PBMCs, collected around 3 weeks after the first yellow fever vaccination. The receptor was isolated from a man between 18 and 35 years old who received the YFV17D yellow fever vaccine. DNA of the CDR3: TGTGCCAGCAGCTTTACGGGACTAGGGTATGGCTACACCTTC. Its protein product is CASSFTGLGYGYTF.